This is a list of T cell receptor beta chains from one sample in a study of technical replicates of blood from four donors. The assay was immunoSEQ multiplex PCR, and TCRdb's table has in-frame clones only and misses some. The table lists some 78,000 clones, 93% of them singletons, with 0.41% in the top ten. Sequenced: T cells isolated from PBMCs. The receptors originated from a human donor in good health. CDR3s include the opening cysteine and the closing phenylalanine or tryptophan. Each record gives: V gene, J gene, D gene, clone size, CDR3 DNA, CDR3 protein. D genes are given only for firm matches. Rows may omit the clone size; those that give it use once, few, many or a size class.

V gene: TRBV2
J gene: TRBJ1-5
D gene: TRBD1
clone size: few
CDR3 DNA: TGTGCCAGCAGTGGGGACAGAGATCAGCCCCAGCATTTT
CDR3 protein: CASSGDRDQPQHF

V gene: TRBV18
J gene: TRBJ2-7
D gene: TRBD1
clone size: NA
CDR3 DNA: TGTGCCAGCTCACTCGGACAGGGCCCCTACGAGCAGTACTTC
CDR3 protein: CASSLGQGPYEQYF

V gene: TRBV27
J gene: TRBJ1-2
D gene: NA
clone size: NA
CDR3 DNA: TGTGCCAGCAGTTTATCGGGCAAATATGGCTACACCTTC
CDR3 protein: CASSLSGKYGYTF

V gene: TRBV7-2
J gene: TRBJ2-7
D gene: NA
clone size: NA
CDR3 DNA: TGTGCCAGCAGCTCCACATACGAGCAGTACTTC
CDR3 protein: CASSSTYEQYF

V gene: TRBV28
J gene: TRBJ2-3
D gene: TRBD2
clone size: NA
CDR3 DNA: TGTGCCAGCAGTTCGGGGACTAGCGGGAGGAACACAGATACGCAGTATTTT
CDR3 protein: CASSSGTSGRNTDTQYF

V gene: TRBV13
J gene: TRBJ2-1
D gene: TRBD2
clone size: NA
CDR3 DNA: TGTGCCAGCAGCGTGTTAGCGGGGTGGGACCCCTACAATGAGCAGTTCTTC
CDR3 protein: CASSVLAGWDPYNEQFF

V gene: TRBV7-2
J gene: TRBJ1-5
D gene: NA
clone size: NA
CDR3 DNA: TGTGCCAGTCGATCCGCTGGTCGAGAGCCCCAGCATTTT
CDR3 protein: CASRSAGREPQHF

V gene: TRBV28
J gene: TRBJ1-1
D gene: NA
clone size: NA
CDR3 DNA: TGTGCCAGCAGTCCCGGGGGGGTCATGAACACTGAAGCTTTCTTT
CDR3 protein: CASSPGGVMNTEAFF

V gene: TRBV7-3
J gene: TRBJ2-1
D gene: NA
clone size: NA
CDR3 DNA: TGTGCCAGCACCATGGGTAGCGGCAATGAGCAGTTCTTC
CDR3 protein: CASTMGSGNEQFF

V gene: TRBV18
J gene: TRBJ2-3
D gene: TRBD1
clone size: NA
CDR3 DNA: TGTGCCAGCTCACCAAGACAGGGAAACACAGATACGCAGTATTTT
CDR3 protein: CASSPRQGNTDTQYF

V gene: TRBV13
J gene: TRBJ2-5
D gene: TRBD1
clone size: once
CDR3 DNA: TGTGCCAGCAGCCCCCCCCGGACAGGGTACGAGACCCAGTACTTC
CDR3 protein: CASSPPRTGYETQYF

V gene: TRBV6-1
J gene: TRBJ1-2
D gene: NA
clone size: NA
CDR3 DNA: TGTGCCAGCAGTGAAATCAACAATAACTATGGCTACACCTTC
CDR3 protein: CASSEINNNYGYTF

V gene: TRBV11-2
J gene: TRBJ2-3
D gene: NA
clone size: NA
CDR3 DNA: TGTGCCAGCAGCTTAGGGGAGTACACTAGCACAGATACGCAGTATTTT
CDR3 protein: CASSLGEYTSTDTQYF

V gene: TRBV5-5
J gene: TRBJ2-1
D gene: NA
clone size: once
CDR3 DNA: TGTGCCAGCAGCAAACGGGCTAGCCTGTACAATGAGCAGTTCTTC
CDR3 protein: CASSKRASLYNEQFF

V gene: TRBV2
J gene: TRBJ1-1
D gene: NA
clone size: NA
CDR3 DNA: TGTGCCAGCAGTGAATCCGGGAACACTGAAGCTTTCTTT
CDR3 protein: CASSESGNTEAFF

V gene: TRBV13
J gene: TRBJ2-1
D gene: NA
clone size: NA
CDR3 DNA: TGTGCCAGCAGCTTTCTGGCGGATTACAATGAGCAGTTCTTC
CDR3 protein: CASSFLADYNEQFF

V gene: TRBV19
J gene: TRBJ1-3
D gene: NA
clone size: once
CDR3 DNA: TGTGCCAGTAGTAGACAGGCGAACTCTGGAAACACCATATATTTT
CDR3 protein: CASSRQANSGNTIYF

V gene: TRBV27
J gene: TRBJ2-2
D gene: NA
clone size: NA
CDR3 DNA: TGTGCCAGCAGTTCGCTAGCAACCGGGGAGCTGTTTTTT
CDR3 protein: CASSSLATGELFF

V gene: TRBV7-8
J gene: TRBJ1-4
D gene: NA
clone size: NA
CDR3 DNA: TGTGCCAGCAGCTTAGGGACAGCTGAAAAACTGTTTTTT
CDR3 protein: CASSLGTAEKLFF

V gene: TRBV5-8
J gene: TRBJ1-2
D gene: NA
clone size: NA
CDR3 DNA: TGTGCCAGCAGCCTCAACAGGCGAGCTAACTATGGCTACACCTTC
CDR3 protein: CASSLNRRANYGYTF

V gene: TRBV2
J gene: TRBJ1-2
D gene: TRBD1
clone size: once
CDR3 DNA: TGTGCCAGCAGTCGGGACAGGGGTAACTATGGCTACACCTTC
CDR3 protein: CASSRDRGNYGYTF

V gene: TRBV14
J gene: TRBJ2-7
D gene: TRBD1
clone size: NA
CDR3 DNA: TGTGCCAGCAGCCCGGGACAGTTCTACGAGCAGTACTTC
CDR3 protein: CASSPGQFYEQYF

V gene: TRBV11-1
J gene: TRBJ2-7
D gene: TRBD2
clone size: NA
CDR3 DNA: TGTGCCAGCAGCTTAGAGTGGCGGGAGATTCGCGAGCAGTACTTC
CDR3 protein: CASSLEWREIREQYF

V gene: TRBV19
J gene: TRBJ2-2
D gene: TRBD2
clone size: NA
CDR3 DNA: TGTGCCAGTAGTATGGCTGAGCGGGAGCTAGACGGGGAGCTGTTTTTT
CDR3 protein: CASSMAERELDGELFF

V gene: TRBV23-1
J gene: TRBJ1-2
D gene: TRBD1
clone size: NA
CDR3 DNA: TGCGCCAGCGGAAACAGGGGGTATGGCTACACCTTC
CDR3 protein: CASGNRGYGYTF

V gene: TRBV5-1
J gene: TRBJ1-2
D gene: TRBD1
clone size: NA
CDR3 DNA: TGCACCAGCAGCTTCACGGGACAGGGCAGAGAGGATGGCTACACCTTC
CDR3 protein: CTSSFTGQGREDGYTF

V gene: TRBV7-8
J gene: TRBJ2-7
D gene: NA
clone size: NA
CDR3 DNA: TGTGCCAGCAGCTTACCCCTACAGGGCCTCGGCGGGTACGAGCAGTACTTC
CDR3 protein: CASSLPLQGLGGYEQYF

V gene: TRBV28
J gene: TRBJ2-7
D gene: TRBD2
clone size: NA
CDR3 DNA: TGTGCCAGCAGTTTCGCTAGCGGGAGGGTTTCCTACGAGCAGTACTTC
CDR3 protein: CASSFASGRVSYEQYF

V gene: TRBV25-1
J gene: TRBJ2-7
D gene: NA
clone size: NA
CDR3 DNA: TGTGCCAGCAGTTACTACGAGCAGTACTTC
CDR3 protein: CASSYYEQYF

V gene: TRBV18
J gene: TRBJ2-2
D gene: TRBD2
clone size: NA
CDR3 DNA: TGTGCCAGCTCACCGGCGGGGGGGTCATTCACCGGGGAGCTGTTTTTT
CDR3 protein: CASSPAGGSFTGELFF

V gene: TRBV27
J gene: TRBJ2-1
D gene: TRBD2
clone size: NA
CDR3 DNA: TGTGCCAGCGGAATCGCCGGGACTAGTAATGAGCAGTTCTTC
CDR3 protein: CASGIAGTSNEQFF

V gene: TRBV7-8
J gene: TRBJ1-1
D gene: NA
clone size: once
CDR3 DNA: TGTGCCAGCAGCCGGACACAGAACACTGAAGCTTTCTTT
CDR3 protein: CASSRTQNTEAFF

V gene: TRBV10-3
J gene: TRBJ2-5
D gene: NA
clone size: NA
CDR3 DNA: TGTGCCGTCTCCGGAGGGCTCCAAGAGACCCAGTACTTC
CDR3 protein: CAVSGGLQETQYF

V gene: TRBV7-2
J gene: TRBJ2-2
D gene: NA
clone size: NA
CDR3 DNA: TGTGCCAGCACCCCGGTAAACGCGAACACCGGGGAGCTGTTTTTT
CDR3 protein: CASTPVNANTGELFF

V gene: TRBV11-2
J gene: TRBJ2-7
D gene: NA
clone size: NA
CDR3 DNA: TGTGCCAGCAGCTCCCGGGACTTAGACTACGAGCAGTACTTC
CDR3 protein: CASSSRDLDYEQYF

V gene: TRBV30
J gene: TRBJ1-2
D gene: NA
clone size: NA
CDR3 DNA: TGTGCCTGGAGAAGCCTGAGCAGGACTAACTATGGCTACACCTTC
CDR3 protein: CAWRSLSRTNYGYTF

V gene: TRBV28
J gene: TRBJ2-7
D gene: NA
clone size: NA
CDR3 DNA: TGTGCCAGCAGTTCAGGGAGGTACGAGCAGTACTTC
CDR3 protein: CASSSGRYEQYF

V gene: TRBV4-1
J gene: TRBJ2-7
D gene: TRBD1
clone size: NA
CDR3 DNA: TGCGCCAGCAGCGCCCGGGACAGGGGTTCGGGCGAGCAGTACTTC
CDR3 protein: CASSARDRGSGEQYF

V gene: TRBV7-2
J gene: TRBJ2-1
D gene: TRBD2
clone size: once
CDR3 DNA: TGTGCCAGCAGCTTAGCACCGGGACTAGCGGGACCATCCGCCTCCTACAATGAGCAGTTCTTC
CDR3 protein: CASSLAPGLAGPSASYNEQFF

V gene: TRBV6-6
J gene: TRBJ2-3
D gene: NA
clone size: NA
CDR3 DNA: TGTGCCAGCAGTTTGCGTTATAGCACAGATACGCAGTATTTT
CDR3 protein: CASSLRYSTDTQYF

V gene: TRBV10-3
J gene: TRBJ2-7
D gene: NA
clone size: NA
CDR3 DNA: TGTGCCATCAGTGCCTCCCCAGTCACCTACGAGCAGTACTTC
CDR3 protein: CAISASPVTYEQYF

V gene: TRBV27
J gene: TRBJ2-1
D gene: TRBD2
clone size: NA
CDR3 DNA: TGTGCCAGCCTTCCTCTAGCGGGAGTAGCGAGTGAGCAGTTCTTC
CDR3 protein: CASLPLAGVASEQFF

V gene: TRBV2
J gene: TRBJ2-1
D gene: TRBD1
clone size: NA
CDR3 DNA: TGTGCCAGCAGTGGACAGGGGCCCGACCTCTTCTTC
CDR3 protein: CASSGQGPDLFF

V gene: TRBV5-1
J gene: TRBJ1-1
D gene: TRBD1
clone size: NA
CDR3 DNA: TGCGCCAGCAGCTTGGTAAGGGGACAGGGGTTGCTGAACACTGAAGCTTTCTTT
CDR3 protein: CASSLVRGQGLLNTEAFF

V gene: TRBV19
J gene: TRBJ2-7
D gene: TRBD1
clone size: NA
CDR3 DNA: TGTGCCAGTAGTACTCCAGCCGGGACAGGGCTACACGAGCAGTACTTC
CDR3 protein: CASSTPAGTGLHEQYF

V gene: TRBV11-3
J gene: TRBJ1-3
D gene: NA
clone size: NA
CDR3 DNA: TGTGCCAGCAGCCTGACAGGATCGGGAAACACCATATATTTT
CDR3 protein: CASSLTGSGNTIYF

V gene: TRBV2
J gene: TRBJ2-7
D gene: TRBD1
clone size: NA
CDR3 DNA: TGTGCCAGCGGCAACCGGGACAGGATTTACGAGCAGTACTTC
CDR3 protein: CASGNRDRIYEQYF

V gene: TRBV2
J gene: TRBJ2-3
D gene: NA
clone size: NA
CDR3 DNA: TGTGCCAGCAGCGCCCGTGTGGGCAGCGGTCCTAGCACAGATACGCAGTATTTT
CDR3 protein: CASSARVGSGPSTDTQYF

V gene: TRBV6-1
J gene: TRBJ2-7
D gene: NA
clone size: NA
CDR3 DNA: TGTGCCAGCAGTGATGGTCCTACCTACGAGCAGTACTTC
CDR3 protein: CASSDGPTYEQYF